This passage covers 7 T cell receptor beta chains from one sample sequenced in a study of T-cell reconstitution after alpha-beta-depleted transplantation in children. Library preparation (for TCRbeta) was performed with unique molecular identifiers. TCRdb recomputed calls from the PCR reads with MiXCR, one row per CDR3 protein. The sample consists of about 270,000 distinct CDR3 sequences, 9.5% to 10% of them appearing once. The sequencing here drew on PBMCs from the stem cell graft donor, taken from the stem cell graft. The receptor set was obtained from a human donor who donated a stem cell graft to a child with SCID.

This sequence joins TRBV12-5 and TRBJ1-1; D unresolved. The CDR3 covers 17 residues. Germline assignment: CDR1 LGHNT and CDR2 FRNRAP. The ends were cut back, 2 bases at V and 1 base at J, with 17 bases in the middle. The CDR3 DNA reads TGTGCTAGTGGTTTGCTCCTGGACGGTGCAAGGAACACTGAAGCTTTCTTT. Encoded protein: CASGLLLDGARNTEAFF.

This chain uses TRBV10-3 with TRBJ2-7; D possibly uses TRBD1 or TRBD2 (5 bases each). Germline V gene sequence: CDR1 ENHRY, CDR2 SYGVKD. Trimming removed 3 bases at V and 2 bases at J, with 11 bases between. This CDR3 has 14 amino acids. This chain's CDR3 is CAISDGGSPYEQYF. CDR3 coding DNA: TGTGCCATCAGTGATGGGGGTTCCCCCTACGAGCAGTACTTC.

This clonotype was detected only a few times. As DNA, the CDR3 is TGCGCCAGCCAGAGCGGGTATACGGATACGCAGTATTTT. Translating gives CASQSGYTDTQYF. The rearrangement links TRBV10-2 to TRBJ2-3; D possibly corresponds to TRBD2 (6 bases). Per the germline V gene, CDR1 is WSHSY and CDR2 is SAAADI. This CDR3 spans 13 amino acids. Trimming cost V 8 bases and J 6 bases, with 15 bases left between them.

This clonotype was observed a handful of times. The chain joins TRBV3-1 to TRBJ2-7, with unresolved D. Germline V gives CDR1 LGHDT, CDR2 YNNKEL (reference sequence). The CDR3 has 13 amino acids. V was shortened by 4 bases and J by 4 bases, with 11 bases between the two germline ends. CDR3 protein: CASSRATVYEQYF. The CDR3 bases are TGTGCCAGCAGCCGAGCGACCGTTTACGAGCAGTACTTC.

This clonotype was picked up a small number of times. The gene calls are TRBV7-9 and TRBJ1-2; TRBD1 aligns across 7 bases. Germline CDR1 and CDR2: SEHNR and FQNEAQ (reference sequence). J was trimmed by 6 bases and V by 5 bases; bases with no gene match: 9. This CDR3 region has 14 residues. The CDR3 bases are TGTGCCAGCAGCCGACAGGGTCGGAAGGATGGCTACACCTTC. It encodes CASSRQGRKDGYTF.

This clonotype has at least ten counts. The chain joins TRBV6-1 to TRBJ1-6; 7 nucleotides line up with TRBD1. The germline CDR1 and CDR2 sequences are MNHNS and SASEGT. J gave up 5 bases and V 2 bases, and 15 bases lay outside the gene matches. This CDR3 is built from 19 residues. This CDR3 is CASSEYPEWGTADNSPLHF. The CDR3 DNA reads as TGTGCCAGCAGTGAATACCCGGAATGGGGGACAGCGGATAATTCACCCCTCCACTTT.

The chain has TRBV2 and TRBJ1-2; the match to TRBD1 covers 10 bases. The CDR3 has 12 residues. The V segment lost 9 bases and the J segment 7 bases; nucleotides outside the gene matches: 5. Germline CDR1 reads SNHLY; CDR2 reads FYNNEI. The CDR3 coding sequence is TGTGCCAGAGGGACAGGGGTGGGTGGCTACACCTTC. Translation: CARGTGVGGYTF.